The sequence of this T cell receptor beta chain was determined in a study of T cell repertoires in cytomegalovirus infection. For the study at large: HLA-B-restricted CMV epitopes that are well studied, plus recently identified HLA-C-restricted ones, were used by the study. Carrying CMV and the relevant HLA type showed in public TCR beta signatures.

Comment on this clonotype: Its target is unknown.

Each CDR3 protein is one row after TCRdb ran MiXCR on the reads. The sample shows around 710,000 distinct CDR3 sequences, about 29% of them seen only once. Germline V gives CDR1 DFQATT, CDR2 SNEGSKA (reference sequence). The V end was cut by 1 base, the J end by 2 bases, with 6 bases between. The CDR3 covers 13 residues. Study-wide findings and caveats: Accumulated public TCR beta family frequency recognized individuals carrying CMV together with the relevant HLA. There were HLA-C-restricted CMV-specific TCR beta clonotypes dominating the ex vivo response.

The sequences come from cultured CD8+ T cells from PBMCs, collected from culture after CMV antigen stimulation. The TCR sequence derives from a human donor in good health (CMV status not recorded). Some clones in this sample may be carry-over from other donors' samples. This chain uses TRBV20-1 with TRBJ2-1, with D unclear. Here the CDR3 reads CSARGGPYNEQFF. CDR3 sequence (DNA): TGCAGTGCTAGAGGTGGACCCTACAATGAGCAGTTCTTC.